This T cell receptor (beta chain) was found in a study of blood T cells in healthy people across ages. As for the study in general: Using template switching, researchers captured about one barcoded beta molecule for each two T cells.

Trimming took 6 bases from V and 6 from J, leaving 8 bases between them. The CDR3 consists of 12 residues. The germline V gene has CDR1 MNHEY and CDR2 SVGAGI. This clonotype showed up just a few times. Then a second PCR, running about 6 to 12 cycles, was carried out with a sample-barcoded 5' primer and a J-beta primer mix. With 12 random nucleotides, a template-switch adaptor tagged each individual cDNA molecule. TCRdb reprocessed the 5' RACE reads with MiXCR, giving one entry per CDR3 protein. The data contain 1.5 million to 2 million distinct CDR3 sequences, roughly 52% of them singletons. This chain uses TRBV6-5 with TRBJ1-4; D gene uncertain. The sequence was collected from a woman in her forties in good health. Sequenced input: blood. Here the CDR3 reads CASSPGYEKLFF. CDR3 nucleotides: TGTGCCAGCAGCCCCGGATATGAAAAACTGTTTTTT.